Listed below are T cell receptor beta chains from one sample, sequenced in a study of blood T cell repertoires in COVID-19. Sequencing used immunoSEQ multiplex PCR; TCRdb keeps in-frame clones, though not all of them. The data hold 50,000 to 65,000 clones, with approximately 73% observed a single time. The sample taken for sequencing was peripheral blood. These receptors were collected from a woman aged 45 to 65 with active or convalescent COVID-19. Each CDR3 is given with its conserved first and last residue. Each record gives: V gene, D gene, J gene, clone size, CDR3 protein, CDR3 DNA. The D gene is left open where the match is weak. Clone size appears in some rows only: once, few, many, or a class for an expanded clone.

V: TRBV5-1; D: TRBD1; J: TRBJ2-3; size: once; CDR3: CASSSTGLSTDTQYF; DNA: TGCGCCAGCAGCTCGACAGGGTTGTCCACAGATACGCAGTATTTT
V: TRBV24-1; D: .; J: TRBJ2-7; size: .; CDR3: CATSDLQKVERGAYEQYF; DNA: TGTGCCACCAGTGATTTGCAGAAGGTGGAACGCGGGGCCTACGAGCAGTACTTC
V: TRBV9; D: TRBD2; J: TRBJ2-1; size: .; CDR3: CASNEGTSSYNEQFF; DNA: TGTGCCAGCAATGAGGGGACTAGCAGTTACAATGAGCAGTTCTTC
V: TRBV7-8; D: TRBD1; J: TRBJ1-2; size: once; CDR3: CASSKTGGNYGYTF; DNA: TGTGCCAGCAGTAAGACAGGGGGTAACTATGGCTACACCTTC
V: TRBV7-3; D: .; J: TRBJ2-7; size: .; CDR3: CASSLEGSPAEQYF; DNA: TGTGCCAGCAGCTTAGAGGGATCCCCGGCCGAGCAGTACTTC
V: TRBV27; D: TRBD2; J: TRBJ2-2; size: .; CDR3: CASSLRTSGSTGELFF; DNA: TGTGCCAGCAGTTTAAGGACTAGCGGGAGTACCGGGGAGCTGTTTTTT
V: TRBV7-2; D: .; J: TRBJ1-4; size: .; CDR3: CASSLDGQGGEKLFF; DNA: TGTGCCAGCAGCTTAGATGGGCAGGGAGGTGAAAAACTGTTTTTT
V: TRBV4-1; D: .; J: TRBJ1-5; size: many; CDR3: CASSLWLSNQPQHF; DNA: TGCGCCAGCAGCCTTTGGCTTAGCAATCAGCCCCAGCATTTT
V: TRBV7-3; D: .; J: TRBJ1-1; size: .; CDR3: CASSRREDTEAFF; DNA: TGTGCCAGCAGCCGTAGGGAGGACACTGAAGCTTTCTTT
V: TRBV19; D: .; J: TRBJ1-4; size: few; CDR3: CASKTASTNEKLFF; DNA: TGTGCCAGTAAGACAGCATCAACTAATGAAAAACTGTTTTTT
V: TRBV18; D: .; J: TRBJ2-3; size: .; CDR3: CASSPQQGSTDTQYF; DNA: TGTGCCAGCTCACCACAGCAGGGCAGCACAGATACGCAGTATTTT
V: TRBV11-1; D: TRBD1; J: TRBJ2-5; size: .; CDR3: CASSFYRGLETQYF; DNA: TGTGCCAGCAGCTTTTACAGGGGATTGGAGACCCAGTACTTC
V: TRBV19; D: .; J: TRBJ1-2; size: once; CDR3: CASRTAWPAANYGYTF; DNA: TGTGCCAGTAGGACAGCGTGGCCCGCCGCTAACTATGGCTACACCTTC
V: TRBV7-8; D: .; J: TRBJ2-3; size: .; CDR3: CASSLANHGALTDTQYF; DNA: TGTGCCAGCAGCTTAGCAAACCACGGTGCCCTTACAGATACGCAGTATTTT
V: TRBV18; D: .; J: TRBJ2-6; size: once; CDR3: CASSPQGAGANVLTF; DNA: TGTGCCAGCTCACCACAGGGGGCTGGGGCCAACGTCCTGACTTTC
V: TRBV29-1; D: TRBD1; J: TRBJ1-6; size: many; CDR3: CSGRTGDNSPLHF; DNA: TGCAGCGGCAGGACAGGGGATAATTCACCCCTCCACTTT
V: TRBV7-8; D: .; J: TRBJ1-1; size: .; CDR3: CASSLRAGAKDTEAFF; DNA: TGTGCCAGCAGCCTGCGGGCGGGGGCGAAGGACACTGAAGCTTTCTTT
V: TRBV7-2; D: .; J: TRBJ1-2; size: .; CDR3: CASSLGQLYGYTF; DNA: TGTGCCAGCAGCCTTGGACAGCTGTATGGCTACACCTTC
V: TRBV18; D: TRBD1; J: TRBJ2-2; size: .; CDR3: CASSPLGTGDTGELFF; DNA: TGTGCCAGCTCACCACTGGGGACAGGGGACACCGGGGAGCTGTTTTTT
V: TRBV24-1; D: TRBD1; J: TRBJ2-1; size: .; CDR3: CATSDIGTGSDNEQFF; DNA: TGTGCCACCAGTGATATCGGGACAGGGAGTGACAATGAGCAGTTCTTC
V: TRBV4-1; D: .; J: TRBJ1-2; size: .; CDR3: CASSQVGRGDYGYTF; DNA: TGCGCCAGCAGCCAAGTGGGGAGGGGGGACTATGGCTACACCTTC
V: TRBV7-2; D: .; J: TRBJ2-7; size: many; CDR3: CASSFETAREQYF; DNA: TGTGCCAGCAGCTTTGAGACTGCCCGTGAGCAGTACTTC
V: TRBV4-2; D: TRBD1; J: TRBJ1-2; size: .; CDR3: CASSQDLRGPGYTF; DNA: TGTGCCAGCAGCCAAGATTTGAGGGGGCCTGGCTACACCTTC
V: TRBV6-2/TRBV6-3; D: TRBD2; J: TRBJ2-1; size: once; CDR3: CASSSQLAGGTSSSYNEQFF; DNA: TGTGCCAGCAGTTCCCAACTAGCGGGAGGCACCTCGAGCTCCTACAATGAGCAGTTCTTC
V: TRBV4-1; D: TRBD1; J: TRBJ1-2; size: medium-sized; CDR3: CASSQSSTGGYGYTF; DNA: TGCGCCAGCAGCCAATCCTCGACAGGGGGCTATGGCTACACCTTC
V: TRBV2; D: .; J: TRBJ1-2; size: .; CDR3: CASSIYRVMDGYTF; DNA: TGTGCCAGCAGTATTTACAGGGTAATGGATGGCTACACCTTC
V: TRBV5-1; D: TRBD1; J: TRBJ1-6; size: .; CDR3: CASSLRTGANSPLHF; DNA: TGCGCCAGCAGCCTCAGGACAGGGGCGAATTCACCCCTCCACTTT
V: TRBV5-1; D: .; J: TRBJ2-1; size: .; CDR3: CASRSGNEQFF; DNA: TGCGCCAGTAGGAGCGGAAATGAGCAGTTCTTC
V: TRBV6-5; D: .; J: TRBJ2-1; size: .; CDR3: CASSLGLSDEQFF; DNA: TGTGCCAGCAGCCTTGGACTATCCGATGAGCAGTTCTTC
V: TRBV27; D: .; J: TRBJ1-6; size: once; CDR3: CASSLGQKYNSPLHF; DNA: TGTGCCAGCAGTTTGGGACAAAAATATAATTCACCCCTCCACTTT
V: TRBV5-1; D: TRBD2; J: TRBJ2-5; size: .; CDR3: CASSLGISGEGETQYF; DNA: TGCGCCAGCAGCTTAGGGATAAGCGGGGAAGGGGAGACCCAGTACTTC
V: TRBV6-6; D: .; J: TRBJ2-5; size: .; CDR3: CASSYRVLGVGETQYF; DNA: TGTGCCAGCAGTTACCGGGTCCTCGGGGTGGGAGAGACCCAGTACTTC
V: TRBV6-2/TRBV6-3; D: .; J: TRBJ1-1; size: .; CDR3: CASSYSRGAAVEAFF; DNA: TGTGCCAGCAGTTACTCGCGGGGGGCCGCGGTTGAAGCTTTCTTT
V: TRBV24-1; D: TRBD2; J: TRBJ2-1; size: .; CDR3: CATSVGGSGPHYNEQFF; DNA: TGTGCCACCAGTGTTGGGGGTAGCGGGCCTCACTACAATGAGCAGTTCTTC
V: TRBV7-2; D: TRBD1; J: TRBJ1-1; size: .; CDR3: CASSFVQGSITEAFF; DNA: TGTGCCAGCAGCTTTGTACAGGGGAGTATCACTGAAGCTTTCTTT
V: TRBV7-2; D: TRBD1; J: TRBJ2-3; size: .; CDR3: CASSSGQGAGDTQYF; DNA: TGTGCCAGCAGCTCGGGACAGGGGGCAGGAGATACGCAGTATTTT
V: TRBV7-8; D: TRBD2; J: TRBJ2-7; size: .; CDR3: CASSLGGNGYEQYF; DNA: TGTGCCAGCAGCTTGGGGGGGAATGGGTACGAGCAGTACTTC
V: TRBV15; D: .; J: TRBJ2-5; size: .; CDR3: CATSTRRGPETQYF; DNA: TGTGCCACCAGCACTCGGAGAGGGCCAGAGACCCAGTACTTC
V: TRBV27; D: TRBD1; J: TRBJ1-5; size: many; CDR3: CASTSRGQGEPQHF; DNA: TGTGCCAGCACCTCCCGGGGACAGGGGGAGCCCCAGCATTTT
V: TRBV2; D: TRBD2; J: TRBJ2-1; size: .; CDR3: CASSGLAGVSSEQFF; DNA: TGTGCCAGCAGTGGACTAGCGGGAGTTTCCAGCGAGCAGTTCTTC
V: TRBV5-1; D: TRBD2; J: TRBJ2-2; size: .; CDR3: CASSLTSGSFTGELFF; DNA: TGCGCCAGCAGCTTGACTAGCGGGAGCTTCACCGGGGAGCTGTTTTTT
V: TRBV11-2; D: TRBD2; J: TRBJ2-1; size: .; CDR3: CASSPPGLAGDNEQFF; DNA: TGTGCCAGCAGCCCTCCGGGACTAGCGGGAGATAATGAGCAGTTCTTC
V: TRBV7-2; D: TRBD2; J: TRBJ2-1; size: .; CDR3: CASRRTSAGEQFF; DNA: TGTGCCAGCCGTCGGACTAGCGCGGGGGAGCAGTTCTTC
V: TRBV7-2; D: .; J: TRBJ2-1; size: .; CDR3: CASSLLADVLGEQFF; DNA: TGTGCCAGCAGCTTGCTAGCAGACGTCTTAGGTGAGCAGTTCTTC
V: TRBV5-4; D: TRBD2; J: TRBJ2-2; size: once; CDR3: CASTVGEGFTGELFF; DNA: TGTGCCAGCACCGTGGGGGAGGGCTTCACCGGGGAGCTGTTTTTT
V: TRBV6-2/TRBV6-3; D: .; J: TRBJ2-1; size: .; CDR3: CASSPGEHNEQFF; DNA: TGTGCCAGCAGTCCAGGGGAACACAATGAGCAGTTCTTC
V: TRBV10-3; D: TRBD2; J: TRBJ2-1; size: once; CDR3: CAISPGRGDNNEQFF; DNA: TGTGCCATCAGCCCGGGCCGGGGGGATAACAATGAGCAGTTCTTC
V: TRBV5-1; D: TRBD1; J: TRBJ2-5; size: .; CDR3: CASTRTGGTETQYF; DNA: TGCGCCAGCACCCGGACAGGAGGTACGGAGACCCAGTACTTC
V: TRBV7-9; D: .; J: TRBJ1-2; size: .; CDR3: CASHRQLSNGYTF; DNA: TGTGCCAGCCACCGACAGTTGTCCAATGGCTACACCTTC
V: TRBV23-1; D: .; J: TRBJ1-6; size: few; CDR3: CASSPLSGVSNSPLHF; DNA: TGCGCCAGCAGTCCCTTATCCGGGGTCTCGAATTCACCCCTCCACTTT
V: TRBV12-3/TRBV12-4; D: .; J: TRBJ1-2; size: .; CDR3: CASSPAGVYGYTF; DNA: TGTGCCAGCAGTCCCGCAGGGGTCTATGGCTACACCTTC
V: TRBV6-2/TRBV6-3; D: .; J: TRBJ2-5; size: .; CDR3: CASSYSQYQETQYF; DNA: TGTGCCAGCAGTTACTCCCAGTACCAAGAGACCCAGTACTTC
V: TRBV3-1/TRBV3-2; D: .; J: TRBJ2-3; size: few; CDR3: CASSHHSGRTQYF; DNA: TGTGCCAGCAGCCACCACTCAGGGAGGACGCAGTATTTT
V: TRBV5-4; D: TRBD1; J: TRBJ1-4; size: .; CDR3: CASQDRAGEKLFF; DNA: TGTGCCAGCCAGGACAGGGCCGGGGAAAAACTGTTTTTT
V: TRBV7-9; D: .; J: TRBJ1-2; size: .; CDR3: CASSLVPEEYGYTF; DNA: TGTGCCAGCAGCTTAGTTCCAGAGGAGTATGGCTACACCTTC
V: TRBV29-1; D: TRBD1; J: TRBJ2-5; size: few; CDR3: CSILGTGGRETQYF; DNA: TGCAGCATTCTCGGGACAGGGGGCAGGGAGACCCAGTACTTC
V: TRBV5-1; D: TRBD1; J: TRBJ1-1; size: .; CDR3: CASSLDRGQNTEAFF; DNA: TGCGCCAGCAGCTTGGATAGGGGGCAAAACACTGAAGCTTTCTTT
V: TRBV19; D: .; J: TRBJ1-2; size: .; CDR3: CASSIDREYYGYTF; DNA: TGTGCCAGTAGTATAGATCGGGAATACTATGGCTACACCTTC